The following is a TCR beta chain sequence with its context. Libraries were prepared by immunoSEQ multiplex PCR; TCRdb keeps only in-frame clonotypes and omits some of them. The repertoire holds under 450,000 clones, 75% to 90% seen once, with roughly 1.6% in the top ten. The CDR3 has 13 residues. Trimming pared 7 bases from V and 1 base from J, leaving 10 bases between. Germline CDR1 is SGHTA and CDR2 is FQGNSA. This entry belongs to a study of blood T cell repertoires in COVID-19. Study context: Sites in the United States, Italy and Spain provided acute and convalescent COVID-19 samples. T cells, B-cell-depleted T cells, or PBMCs provided the cDNA or gDNA that served as material.

The V and J genes are TRBV7-2 and TRBJ1-1; the D is unclear. The receptor comes from a woman between 40 and 55 years old with COVID-19, enrolled during active disease. Sequencing was carried out using peripheral blood. Here the CDR3 reads CASTPSGNTEAFF. The CDR3 nucleotides are TGTGCCAGCACGCCATCAGGGAACACTGAAGCTTTCTTT.